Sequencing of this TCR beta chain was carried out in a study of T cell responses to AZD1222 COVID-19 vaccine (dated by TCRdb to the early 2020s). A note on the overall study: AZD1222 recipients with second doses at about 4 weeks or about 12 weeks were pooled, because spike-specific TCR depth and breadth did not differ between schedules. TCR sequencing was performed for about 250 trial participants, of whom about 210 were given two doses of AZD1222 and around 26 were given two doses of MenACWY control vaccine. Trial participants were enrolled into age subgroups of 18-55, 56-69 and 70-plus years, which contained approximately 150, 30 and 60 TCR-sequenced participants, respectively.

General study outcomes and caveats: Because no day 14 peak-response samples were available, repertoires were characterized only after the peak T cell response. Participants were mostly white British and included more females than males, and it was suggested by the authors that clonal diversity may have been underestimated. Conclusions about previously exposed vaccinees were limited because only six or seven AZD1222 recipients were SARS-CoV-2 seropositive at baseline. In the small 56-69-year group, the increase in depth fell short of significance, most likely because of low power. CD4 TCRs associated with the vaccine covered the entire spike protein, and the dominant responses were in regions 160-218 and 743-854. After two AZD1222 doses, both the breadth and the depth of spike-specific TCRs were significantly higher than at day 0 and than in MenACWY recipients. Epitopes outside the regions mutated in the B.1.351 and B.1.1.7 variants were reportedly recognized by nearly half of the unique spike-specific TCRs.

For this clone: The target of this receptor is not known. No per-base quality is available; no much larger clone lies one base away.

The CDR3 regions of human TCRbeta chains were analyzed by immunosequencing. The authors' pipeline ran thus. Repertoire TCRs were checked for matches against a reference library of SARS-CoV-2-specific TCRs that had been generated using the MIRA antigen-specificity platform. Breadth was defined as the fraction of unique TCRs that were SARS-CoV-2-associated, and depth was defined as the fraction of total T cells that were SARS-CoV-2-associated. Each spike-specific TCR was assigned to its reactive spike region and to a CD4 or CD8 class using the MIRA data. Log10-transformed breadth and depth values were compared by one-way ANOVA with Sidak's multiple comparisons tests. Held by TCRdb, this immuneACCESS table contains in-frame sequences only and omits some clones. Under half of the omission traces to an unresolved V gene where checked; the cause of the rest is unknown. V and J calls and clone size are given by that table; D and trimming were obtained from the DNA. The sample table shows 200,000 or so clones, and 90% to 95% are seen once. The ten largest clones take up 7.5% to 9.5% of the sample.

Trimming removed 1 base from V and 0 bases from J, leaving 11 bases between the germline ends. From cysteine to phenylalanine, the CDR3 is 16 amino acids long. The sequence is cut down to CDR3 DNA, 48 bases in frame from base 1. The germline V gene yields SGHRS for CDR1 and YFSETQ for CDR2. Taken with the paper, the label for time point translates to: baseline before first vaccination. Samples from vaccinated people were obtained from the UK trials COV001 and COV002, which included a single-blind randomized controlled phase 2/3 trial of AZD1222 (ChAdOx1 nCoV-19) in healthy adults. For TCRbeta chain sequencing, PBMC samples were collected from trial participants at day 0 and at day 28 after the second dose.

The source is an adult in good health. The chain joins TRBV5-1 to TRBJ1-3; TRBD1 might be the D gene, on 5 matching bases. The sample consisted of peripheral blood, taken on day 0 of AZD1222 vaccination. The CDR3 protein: CASSLSGGSSGNTIYF. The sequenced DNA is TGCGCCAGCAGCTTGTCGGGGGGTTCCTCTGGAAACACCATATATTTT.